These T cell receptor beta chains were read from a single sample in a study of blood T cell repertoires in COVID-19. Method: immunoSEQ multiplex PCR; TCRdb's copy keeps in-frame clones and lacks some. The sample carries more than 50,000 clones, around 87% recorded once. Sample: peripheral blood. The receptors shown here come from a human donor in a cohort sampled during active COVID-19. The CDR3 runs from the conserved cysteine through the conserved F or W. D genes are given only for firm matches. Clone size is given for some rows only: seen once, a few or many times, or a class if the clone is expanded.

>.|TRBV7-9|.|TRBJ1-2
TGTGCCAGCAGCGCTAGTCCCCCCCCTAACTATGGCTACACCTTC
CASSASPPPNYGYTF
>once|TRBV7-8|.|TRBJ1-2
TGTGCCAGCAGCTTCACTAACTATGGCTACACCTTC
CASSFTNYGYTF
>.|TRBV19|TRBD1|TRBJ2-7
TGTGCCAGTAGTTCACAGGGGGCTTCCTACGAGCAGTACTTC
CASSSQGASYEQYF
>.|TRBV9|TRBD2|TRBJ2-7
TGTGCCAGCAGCGTACGGGAGGCGACCTACGAGCAGTACTTC
CASSVREATYEQYF
>.|TRBV2|TRBD1|TRBJ1-2
TGTGCCAGCAGTGAAAAACAGGGGGCTTTCTATGGCTACACCTTC
CASSEKQGAFYGYTF
>few|TRBV19|.|TRBJ2-7
TGTGCCAGTAGTATAGGAGTCGAGCAGTACTTC
CASSIGVEQYF
>.|TRBV7-2|TRBD1|TRBJ2-1
TGTGCCAGCAGTTTGGGACAGGTGAGGGCCAATGAGCAGTTCTTC
CASSLGQVRANEQFF
>once|TRBV27|.|TRBJ2-2
TGTGCCAGCAGATCCGGGACACAGAACACCGGGGAGCTGTTTTTT
CASRSGTQNTGELFF
>.|TRBV14|TRBD1|TRBJ2-7
TGTGCCAGCAGCACAGGGGTGGCCTACGAGCAGTACTTC
CASSTGVAYEQYF
>few|TRBV21-1|.|TRBJ2-3
TGTGCCAGCAGCAAAGGGGACTTCTTATGCACAGATACGCAGTATTTT
CASSKGDFLCTDTQYF
>.|TRBV19|TRBD1|TRBJ1-5
TGTGCCAGTAGTCCGGTCGGGACAGGGATTCGAAGTCAGCCCCAGCATTTT
CASSPVGTGIRSQPQHF
>.|TRBV5-1|TRBD1|TRBJ1-1
TGCGCCAGCAGCTACAGACAGGGAATGAACACTGAAGCTTTCTTT
CASSYRQGMNTEAFF
>.|TRBV5-6|.|TRBJ1-2
TGTGCCAGCAGCTTAGGGGTGACTAACTATGGCTACACCTTC
CASSLGVTNYGYTF
>once|TRBV3-1/TRBV3-2|.|TRBJ1-5
TGTGCCAGCAGCCAATCGGCGTCAGGGAATCAGCCCCAGCATTTT
CASSQSASGNQPQHF
>.|TRBV3-1/TRBV3-2|.|TRBJ1-2
TGTGCCAGCAGCCAAAGGGGGAGCAGCTATTACAGCTACACCTTC
CASSQRGSSYYSYTF
>.|TRBV20-1|.|TRBJ2-3
TGCAGTGCTAGTTCGATCAGTACGCAGTATTTT
CSASSISTQYF
>.|TRBV19|TRBD2|TRBJ2-1
TGTGCCAGTAGCTTGGTACTAGCGAGAAACAATGAGCAGTTCTTC
CASSLVLARNNEQFF
>.|TRBV19|.|TRBJ2-3
TGTGCCAGTAGTAGCGGGGCCGGGGCAGATACGCAGTATTTT
CASSSGAGADTQYF
>.|TRBV6-5|.|TRBJ1-2
TGTGCCAGCCAGACAGTCGGCTATGGCTACACCTTC
CASQTVGYGYTF
>once|TRBV9|.|TRBJ1-2
TGTGCCAGCAGCCCCCGGGGGGGGCTGAGAGGCTACACCTTC
CASSPRGGLRGYTF
>.|TRBV6-5|TRBD2|TRBJ2-7
TGTGCCAGCAAGACTAGCGGGAGTTCCTACGAGCAGTACTTC
CASKTSGSSYEQYF
>.|TRBV4-1|.|TRBJ2-7
TGCGCCAGCAGCCAAGATACCAGCGAGCAGTACTTC
CASSQDTSEQYF
>.|TRBV7-9|.|TRBJ2-2
TGTGCCAGCAGCCCTCCCGGCAGAGGATTCACCGGGGAGCTGTTTTTT
CASSPPGRGFTGELFF
>once|TRBV28|TRBD1|TRBJ1-1
TGTGCCAGCCTTGACAGGGGGTTAAACACTGAAGCTTTCTTT
CASLDRGLNTEAFF